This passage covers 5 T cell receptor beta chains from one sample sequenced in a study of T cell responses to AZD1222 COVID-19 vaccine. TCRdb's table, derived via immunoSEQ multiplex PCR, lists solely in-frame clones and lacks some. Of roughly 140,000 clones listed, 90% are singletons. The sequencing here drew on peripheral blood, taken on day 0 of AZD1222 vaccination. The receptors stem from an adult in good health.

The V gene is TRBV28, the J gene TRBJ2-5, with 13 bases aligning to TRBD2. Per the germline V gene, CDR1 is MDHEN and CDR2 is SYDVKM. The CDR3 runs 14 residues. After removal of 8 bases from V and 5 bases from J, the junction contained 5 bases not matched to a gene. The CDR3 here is CASGGLAGPETQYF. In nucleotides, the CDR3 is TGTGCCAGCGGGGGACTAGCGGGACCGGAGACCCAGTACTTC.

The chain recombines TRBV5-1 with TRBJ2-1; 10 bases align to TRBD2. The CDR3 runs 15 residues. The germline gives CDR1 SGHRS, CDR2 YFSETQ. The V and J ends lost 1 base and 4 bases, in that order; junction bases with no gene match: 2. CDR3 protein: CASSLTTSGYNEQFF. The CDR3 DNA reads TGCGCCAGCAGCTTGACGACTAGCGGGTACAATGAGCAGTTCTTC. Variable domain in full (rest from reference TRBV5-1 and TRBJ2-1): KAGVTQTPRYLIKTRGQQVTLSCSPISGHRSVSWYQQTPGQGLQFLFEYFSETQRNKGNFPGRFSGRQFSNSRSEMNVSTLELGDSALYLCASSLTTSGYNEQFFGPGTRLTVL.

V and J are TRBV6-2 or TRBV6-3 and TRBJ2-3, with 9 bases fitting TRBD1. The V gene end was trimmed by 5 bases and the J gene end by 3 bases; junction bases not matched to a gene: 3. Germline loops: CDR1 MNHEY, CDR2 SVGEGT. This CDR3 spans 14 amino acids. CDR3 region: CASSRQGETDTQYF. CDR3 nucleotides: TGTGCCAGCAGTAGACAGGGGGAAACAGATACGCAGTATTTT.

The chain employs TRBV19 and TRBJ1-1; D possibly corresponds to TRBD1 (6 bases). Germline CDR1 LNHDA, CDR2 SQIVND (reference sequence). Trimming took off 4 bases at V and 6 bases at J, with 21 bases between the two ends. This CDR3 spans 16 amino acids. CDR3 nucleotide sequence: TGTGCCAGTAGTACCCCCTCCGGGACATTTGAGCCTGAAGCTTTCTTT. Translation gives CASSTPSGTFEPEAFF.

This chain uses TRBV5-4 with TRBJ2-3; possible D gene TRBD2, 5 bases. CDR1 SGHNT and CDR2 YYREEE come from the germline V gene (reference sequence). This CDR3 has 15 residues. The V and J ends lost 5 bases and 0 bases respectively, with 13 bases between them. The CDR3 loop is CASRKDLISTDTQYF. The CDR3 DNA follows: TGTGCCAGCAGAAAGGACTTAATTAGCACAGATACGCAGTATTTT.